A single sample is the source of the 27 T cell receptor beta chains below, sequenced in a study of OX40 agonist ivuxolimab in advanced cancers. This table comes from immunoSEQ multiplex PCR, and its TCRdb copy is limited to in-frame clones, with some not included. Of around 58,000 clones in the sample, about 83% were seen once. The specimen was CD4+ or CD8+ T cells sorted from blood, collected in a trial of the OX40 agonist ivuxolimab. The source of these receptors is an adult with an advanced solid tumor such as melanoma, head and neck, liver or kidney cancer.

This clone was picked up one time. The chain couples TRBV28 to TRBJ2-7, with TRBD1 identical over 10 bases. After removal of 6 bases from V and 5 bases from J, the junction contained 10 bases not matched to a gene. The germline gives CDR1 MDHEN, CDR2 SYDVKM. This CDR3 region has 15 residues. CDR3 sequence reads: CASSFRWDRGNEQYF. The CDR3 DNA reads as TGTGCCAGCAGCTTTAGGTGGGACAGGGGTAACGAGCAGTACTTC.

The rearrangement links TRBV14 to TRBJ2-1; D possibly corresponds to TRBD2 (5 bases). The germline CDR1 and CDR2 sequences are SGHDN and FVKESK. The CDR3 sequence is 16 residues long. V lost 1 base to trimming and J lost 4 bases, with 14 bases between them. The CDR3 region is CASSQAAASTYNEQFF. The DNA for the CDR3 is TGTGCCAGCAGCCAAGCGGCTGCTAGCACATACAATGAGCAGTTCTTC.

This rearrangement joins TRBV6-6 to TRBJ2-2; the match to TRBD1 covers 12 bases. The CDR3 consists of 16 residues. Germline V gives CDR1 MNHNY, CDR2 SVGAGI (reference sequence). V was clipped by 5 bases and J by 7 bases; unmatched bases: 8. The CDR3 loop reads CASSPRDRGRDGELFF. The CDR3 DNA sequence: TGTGCCAGCAGTCCCCGGGACAGGGGGCGGGACGGGGAGCTGTTTTTT.

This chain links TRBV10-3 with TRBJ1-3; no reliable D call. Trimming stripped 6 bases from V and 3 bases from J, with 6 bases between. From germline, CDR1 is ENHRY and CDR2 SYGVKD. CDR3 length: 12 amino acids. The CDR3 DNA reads TGTGCCATCAGGGAAAGTGGAAACACCATATATTTT. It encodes CAIRESGNTIYF.

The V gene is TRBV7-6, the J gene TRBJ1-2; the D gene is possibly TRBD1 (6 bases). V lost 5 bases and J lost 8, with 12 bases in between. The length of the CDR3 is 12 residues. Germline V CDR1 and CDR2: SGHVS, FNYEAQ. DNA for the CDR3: TGTGCCAGCAGCACTTGGACAGAAGGCTACACCTTC. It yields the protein CASSTWTEGYTF.

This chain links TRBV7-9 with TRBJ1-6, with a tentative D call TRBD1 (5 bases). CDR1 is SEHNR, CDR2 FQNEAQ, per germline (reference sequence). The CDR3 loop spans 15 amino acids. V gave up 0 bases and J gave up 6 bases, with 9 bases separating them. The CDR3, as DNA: TGTGCCAGCAGCTTAGCGGGGGGTAGTAATTCACCCCTCCACTTT. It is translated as CASSLAGGSNSPLHF.

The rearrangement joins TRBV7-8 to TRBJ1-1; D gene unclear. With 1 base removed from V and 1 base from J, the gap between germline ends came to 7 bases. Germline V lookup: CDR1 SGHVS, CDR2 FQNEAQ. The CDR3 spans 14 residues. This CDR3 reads CASSLGAGNTEAFF. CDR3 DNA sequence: TGTGCCAGCAGCTTAGGGGCAGGGAACACTGAAGCTTTCTTT.

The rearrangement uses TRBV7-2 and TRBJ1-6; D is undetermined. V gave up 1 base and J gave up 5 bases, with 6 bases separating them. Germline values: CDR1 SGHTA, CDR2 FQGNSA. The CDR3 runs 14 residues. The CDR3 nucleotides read TGTGCCAGCAGCTTAGGTCGAGATAATTCACCCCTCCACTTT. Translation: CASSLGRDNSPLHF.

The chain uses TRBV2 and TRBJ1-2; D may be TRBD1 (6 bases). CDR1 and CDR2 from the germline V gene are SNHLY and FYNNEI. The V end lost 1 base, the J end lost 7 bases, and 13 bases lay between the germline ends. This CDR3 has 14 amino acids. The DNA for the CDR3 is TGTGCCAGCAGTGAAGGGACGGGGGCGCTTGGCTACACCTTC. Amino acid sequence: CASSEGTGALGYTF.

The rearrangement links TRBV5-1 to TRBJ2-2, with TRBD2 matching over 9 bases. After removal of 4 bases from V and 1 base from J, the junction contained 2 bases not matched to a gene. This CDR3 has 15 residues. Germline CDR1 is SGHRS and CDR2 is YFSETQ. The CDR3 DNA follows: TGCGCCAGCAGCGGTAGCGGGGGGAACACCGGGGAGCTGTTTTTT. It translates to CASSGSGGNTGELFF.

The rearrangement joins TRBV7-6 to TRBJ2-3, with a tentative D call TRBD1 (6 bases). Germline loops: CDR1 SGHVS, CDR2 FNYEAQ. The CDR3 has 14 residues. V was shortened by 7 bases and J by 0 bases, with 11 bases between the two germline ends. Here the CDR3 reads CASTRTASTDTQYF. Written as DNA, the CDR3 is TGTGCCAGCACTCGGACAGCTAGCACAGATACGCAGTATTTT.

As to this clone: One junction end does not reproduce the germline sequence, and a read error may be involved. DNA of the CDR3: TGTGCCAGCAGTTTAGCGTCGAGCTCCTACGAGCAGTACTTC. This translates into CASSLASSSYEQYF. V usage is TRBV7-6 and J usage is TRBJ2-7; TRBD2 might be the D (5 bases). This CDR3 has 14 residues. Germline lookup yields CDR1 SGHVS and CDR2 FNYEAQ.

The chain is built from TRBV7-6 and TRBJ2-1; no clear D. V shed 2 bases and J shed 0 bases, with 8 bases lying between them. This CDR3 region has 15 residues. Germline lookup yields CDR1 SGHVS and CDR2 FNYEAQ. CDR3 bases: TGTGCCAGCAGCTTAAGGGCTAGCTCCTACAATGAGCAGTTCTTC. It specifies CASSLRASSYNEQFF.

The CDR3 protein is CSVERRGTDTQYF. CDR3 in DNA: TGCAGCGTTGAACGGCGAGGCACAGATACGCAGTATTTT. This chain joins TRBV29-1 and TRBJ2-3; D is unclear. CDR3 size: 13 residues. Trimming left V 2 bases short and J 1 base short, with 7 bases between. CDR1 is SQVTM, CDR2 ANQGSEA, per germline.

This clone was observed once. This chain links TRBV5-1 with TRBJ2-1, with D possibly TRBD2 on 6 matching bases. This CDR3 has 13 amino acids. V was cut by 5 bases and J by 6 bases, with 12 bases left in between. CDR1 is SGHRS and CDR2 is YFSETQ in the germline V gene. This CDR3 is CASSEQGGNEQFF. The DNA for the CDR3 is TGCGCCAGCAGTGAGCAGGGAGGCAATGAGCAGTTCTTC.

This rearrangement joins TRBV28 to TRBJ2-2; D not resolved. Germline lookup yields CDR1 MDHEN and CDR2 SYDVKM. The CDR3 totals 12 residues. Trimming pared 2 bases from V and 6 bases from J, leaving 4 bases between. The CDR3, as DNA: TGTGCCAGCAGTTTAAGGGCCGGGGAGCTGTTTTTT. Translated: CASSLRAGELFF. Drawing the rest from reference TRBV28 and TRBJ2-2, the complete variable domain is DVKVTQSSRYLVKRTGEKVFLECVQDMDHENMFWYRQDPGLGLRLIYFSYDVKMKEKGDIPEGYSVSREKKERFSLILESASTNQTSMYLCASSLRAGELFFGEGSRLTVL.

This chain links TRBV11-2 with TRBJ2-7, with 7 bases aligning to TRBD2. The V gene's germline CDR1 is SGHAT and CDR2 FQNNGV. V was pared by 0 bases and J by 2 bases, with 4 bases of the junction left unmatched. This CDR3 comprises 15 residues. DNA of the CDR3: TGTGCCAGCAGCTTAGATCGGGGGGTCACCTACGAGCAGTACTTC. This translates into CASSLDRGVTYEQYF. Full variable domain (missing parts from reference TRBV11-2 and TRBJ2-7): EAGVAQSPRYKIIEKRQSVAFWCNPISGHATLYWYQQILGQGPKLLIQFQNNGVVDDSQLPKDRFSAERLKGVDSTLKIQPAKLEDSAVYLCASSLDRGVTYEQYFGPGTRLTVT.

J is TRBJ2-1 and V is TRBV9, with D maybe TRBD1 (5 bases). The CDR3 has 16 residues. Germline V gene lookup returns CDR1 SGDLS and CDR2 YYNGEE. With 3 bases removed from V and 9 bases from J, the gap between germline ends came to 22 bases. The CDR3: CASSGRDGLAQGEQFF. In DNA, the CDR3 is TGTGCCAGCAGCGGACGCGACGGTCTGGCTCAGGGTGAGCAGTTCTTC.

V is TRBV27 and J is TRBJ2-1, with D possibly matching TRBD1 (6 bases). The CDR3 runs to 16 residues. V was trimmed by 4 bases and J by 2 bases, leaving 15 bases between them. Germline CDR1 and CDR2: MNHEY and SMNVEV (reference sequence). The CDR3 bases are TGTGCCAGCAGTTACAGGGCCAAGCCTCCCTACAATGAGCAGTTCTTC. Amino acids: CASSYRAKPPYNEQFF.

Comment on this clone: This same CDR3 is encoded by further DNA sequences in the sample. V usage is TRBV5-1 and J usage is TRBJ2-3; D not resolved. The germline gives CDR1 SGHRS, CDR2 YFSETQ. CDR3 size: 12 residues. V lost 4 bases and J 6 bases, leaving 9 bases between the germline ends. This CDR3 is CASSLLGDTQYF. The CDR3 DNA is TGCGCCAGCAGCCTGCTAGGGGATACGCAGTATTTT.

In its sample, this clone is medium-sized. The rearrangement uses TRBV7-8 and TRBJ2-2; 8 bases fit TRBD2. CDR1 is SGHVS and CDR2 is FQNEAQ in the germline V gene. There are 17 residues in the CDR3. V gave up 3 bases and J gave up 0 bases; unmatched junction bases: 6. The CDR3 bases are TGTGCCAGCAGCTTGTCGACTAGCGTAGCGAACACCGGGGAGCTGTTTTTT. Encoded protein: CASSLSTSVANTGELFF.

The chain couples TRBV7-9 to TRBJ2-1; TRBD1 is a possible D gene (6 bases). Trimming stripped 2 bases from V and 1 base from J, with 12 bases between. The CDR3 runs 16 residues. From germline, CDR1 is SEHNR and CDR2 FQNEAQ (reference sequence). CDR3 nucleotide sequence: TGTGCCAGCAGCTTATATAGGGGGAAGTCCTACAATGAGCAGTTCTTC. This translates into CASSLYRGKSYNEQFF.

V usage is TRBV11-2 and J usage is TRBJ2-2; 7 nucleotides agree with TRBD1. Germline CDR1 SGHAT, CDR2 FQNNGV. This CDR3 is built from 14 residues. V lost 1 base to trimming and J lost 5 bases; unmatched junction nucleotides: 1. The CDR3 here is CASSLGTGTGELFF. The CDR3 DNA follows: TGTGCCAGCAGCTTAGGGACAGGTACCGGGGAGCTGTTTTTT.

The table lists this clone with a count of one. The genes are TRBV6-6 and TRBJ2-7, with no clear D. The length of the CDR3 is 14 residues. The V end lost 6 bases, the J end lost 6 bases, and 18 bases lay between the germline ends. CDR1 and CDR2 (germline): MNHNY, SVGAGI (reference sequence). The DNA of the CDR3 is TGTGCCAGCAGGGACCCGGGCGCAAACCTCGAGCAGTACTTC. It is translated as CASRDPGANLEQYF.

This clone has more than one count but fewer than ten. CDR3 amino acids: CASSQEGRRAGEYTQYF. Written as DNA, the CDR3 is TGTGCCAGCAGCCAAGAGGGCCGGCGTGCGGGAGAATATACGCAGTATTTT. The rearrangement uses TRBV4-2 and TRBJ2-3, with 7 bases lining up with TRBD2. CDR1 is LGHNA and CDR2 is YNFKEQ in the germline V gene. This CDR3 is 17 amino acids long. The ends lost 0 bases at V and 7 bases at J; junction bases unmatched: 13.

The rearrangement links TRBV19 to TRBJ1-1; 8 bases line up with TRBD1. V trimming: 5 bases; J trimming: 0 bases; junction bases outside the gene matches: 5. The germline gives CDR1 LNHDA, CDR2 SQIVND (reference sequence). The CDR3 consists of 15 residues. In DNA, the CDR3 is TGTGCCAGTAGTGCCCAGGGGGCCGTGAACACTGAAGCTTTCTTT. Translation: CASSAQGAVNTEAFF.

The CDR3 loop is CASSPNTVSTIYF. The CDR3, as DNA: TGTGCCAGCTCACCAAACACGGTCTCCACCATATATTTT. The chain is built from TRBV18 and TRBJ1-3; no clear D gene. This CDR3 has 13 amino acids. Germline assignment: CDR1 KGHSH and CDR2 LQKENI. Trimming removed 2 bases from V and 9 bases from J, with 11 bases in between.